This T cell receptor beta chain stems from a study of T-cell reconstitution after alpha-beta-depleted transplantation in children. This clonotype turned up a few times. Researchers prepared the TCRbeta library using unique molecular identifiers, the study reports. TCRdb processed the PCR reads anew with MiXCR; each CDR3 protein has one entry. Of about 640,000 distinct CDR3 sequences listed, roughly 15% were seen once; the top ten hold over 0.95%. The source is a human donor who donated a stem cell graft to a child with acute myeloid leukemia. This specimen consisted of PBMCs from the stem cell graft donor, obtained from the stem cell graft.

The CDR3 coding sequence is TGTGCCAGCAGCCAAGACCCTAGCGGGGGGATCACAGATACGCAGTATTTT. It encodes CASSQDPSGGITDTQYF. This chain connects TRBV4-2 to TRBJ2-3; 11 bases agree with TRBD2. The V and J ends lost 0 bases and 2 bases, in that order; junction bases with no gene match: 4. This CDR3 is built from 17 residues. Germline values: CDR1 LGHNA, CDR2 YNFKEQ.